This passage covers 9 T cell receptor beta chains from one sample sequenced in a study of human T cells and chemical hapten exposure. TCRdb called the RACE reads again in MiXCR, with one record for every CDR3 protein. The sample gives 150,000 to 200,000 distinct CDR3 sequences, about a fifth of which show up once; under 8.5% is in the top ten. Time point denoted: patch test 1, 2 weeks after DPC sensitization. Stated treatment: therapeutic diphenylcyclopropenone sensitization with weekly scalp DPC. This material consisted of whole blood, taken in connection with sensitization to the hapten diphenylcyclopropenone (DPC). These receptors were obtained from a woman aged 45 to 65 with alopecia areata. Some clones in this sample may be carry-over from other donors' samples.

The chain joins TRBV7-9 to TRBJ1-5; 8 nucleotides line up with TRBD1. CDR3 size: 12 residues. The V and J ends lost 1 base and 11 bases, in that order; junction bases with no gene match: 1. Germline V gene lookup returns CDR1 SEHNR and CDR2 FQNEAQ (reference sequence). Here the CDR3 DNA reads TGTGCCAGCAGCTTAGAGGACAGGGCCCAGCATTTT. It encodes CASSLEDRAQHF.

J is TRBJ2-4 and V is TRBV20-1; the D gene is possibly TRBD2 (6 bases). The CDR3 is 15 residues long. Germline V gene lookup returns CDR1 DFQATT and CDR2 SNEGSKA (reference sequence). V was trimmed by 7 bases and J by 0 bases, leaving 16 bases between them. CDR3 DNA: TGCAGTGGCGACGGGAGACTAACAGCCAAAAACATTCAGTACTTC. It is translated as CSGDGRLTAKNIQYF.

This clonotype was counted a few times. The chain employs TRBV18 and TRBJ2-7; tentatively, D is TRBD1 or TRBD2 (5 bases each). This CDR3 is built from 15 residues. The V end was cut by 4 bases, the J end by 5 bases, with 18 bases between. Germline CDR1 and CDR2: KGHSH and LQKENI. CDR3 coding DNA: TGTGCCAGCTCACTACTCGGGGCGGGTCGGGACGAGCAGTACTTC. It encodes CASSLLGAGRDEQYF.

The CDR3 sequence: CSAIAVYNEQFF. CDR3 bases: TGCAGTGCCATAGCGGTCTACAATGAGCAGTTCTTC. The V gene is TRBV20-1, the J gene TRBJ2-1; a weak D match, TRBD2 (6 bases). CDR3 size: 12 residues. Germline values: CDR1 DFQATT, CDR2 SNEGSKA (reference sequence). The V gene lost 6 bases and the J gene lost 3 bases, with 9 bases spanning the gap.

In this sample, this clonotype turned up many times. The J gene is TRBJ2-2, the V gene TRBV29-1; 11 bases map to TRBD2. Germline V gene lookup returns CDR1 SQVTM and CDR2 ANQGSEA. The CDR3 spans 14 residues. V trimming: 6 bases; J trimming: 6 bases; junction bases outside the gene matches: 6. The CDR3 protein is CSVLTSGRPGELFF. The CDR3 nucleotides are TGCAGCGTCCTCACTAGCGGGAGACCCGGGGAGCTGTTTTTT.

The chain links TRBV5-8 to TRBJ2-2; 7 bases are a match to TRBD1. J lost 0 bases, V lost 3 bases, and 5 bases had no gene match. The germline V gene has CDR1 SGHTS and CDR2 YDEGEE. The CDR3 covers 16 residues. As DNA, the CDR3 is TGTGCCAGCAGCTCAGGACAGGCGACGAACACCGGGGAGCTGTTTTTT. This translates into CASSSGQATNTGELFF.

The genes are TRBV29-1 and TRBJ2-1, with unresolved D. CDR1 is SQVTM and CDR2 is ANQGSEA in the germline V gene. V dropped 5 bases and J dropped 4 bases, with 6 bases sitting between them. The CDR3 has 11 residues. The CDR3: CSVQGYNEQFF. In DNA form, the CDR3 reads TGCAGCGTTCAAGGGTACAATGAGCAGTTCTTC.

This clonotype showed up many times. The CDR3 DNA is TGTGCCAGCAGTTTAGGCAGCCCCAATGAGCAGTTCTTC. It codes for CASSLGSPNEQFF. The J gene is TRBJ2-1, the V gene TRBV12-3 or TRBV12-4; no clear D gene. V was trimmed by 1 base and J by 6 bases, leaving 7 bases between them. The CDR3 consists of 13 residues.

This clonotype was counted ten times or more. The CDR3 DNA is TGTGCCAGTAGCCTAGGGACAGGGTGGCGCTACACCTTC. It codes for CASSLGTGWRYTF. The J gene is TRBJ1-2, the V gene TRBV19, with 9 positions matching TRBD1. The CDR3 is 13 amino acids. Germline CDR1 is LNHDA and CDR2 is SQIVND (reference sequence). V lost 6 bases, J lost 9 bases, and 8 bases stayed unmatched.